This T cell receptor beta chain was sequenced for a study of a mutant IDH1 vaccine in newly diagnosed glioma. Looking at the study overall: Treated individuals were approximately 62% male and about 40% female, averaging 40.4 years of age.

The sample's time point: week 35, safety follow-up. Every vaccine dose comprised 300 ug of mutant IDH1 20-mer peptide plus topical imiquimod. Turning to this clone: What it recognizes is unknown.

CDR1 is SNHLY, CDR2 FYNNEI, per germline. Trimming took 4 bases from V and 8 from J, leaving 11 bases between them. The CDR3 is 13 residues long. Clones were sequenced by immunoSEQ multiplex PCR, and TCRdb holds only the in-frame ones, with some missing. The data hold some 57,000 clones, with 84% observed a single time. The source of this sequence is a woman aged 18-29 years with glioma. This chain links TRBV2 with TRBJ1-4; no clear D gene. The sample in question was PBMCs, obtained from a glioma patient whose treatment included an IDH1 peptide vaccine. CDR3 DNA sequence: TGTGCCAGCAGTGCAGCCTGGTCGGAAAAACTGTTTTTT. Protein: CASSAAWSEKLFF.